Listed below are T cell receptor beta chains from one sample, sequenced in a study of shared clonotypes between healthy human individuals. TCRdb's table, derived via immunoSEQ multiplex PCR, lists solely in-frame clones and lacks some. The profile shows roughly 2 million clones, about 94% of them singletons. Sequencing was performed on naive CD8+ T cells sorted from blood. The receptors stem from a man between 18 and 35 years old in good health. The CDR3 runs from the conserved cysteine through the conserved F or W. The order of the fields is V gene, J gene, clone size, D gene, CDR3 protein, CDR3 DNA. D genes are given only for firm matches. A row's size may be missing; if present it is once, few, many or a size class.

TRBV27	TRBJ1-1	NA	TRBD1	CASSLLTGHTEAFF	TGTGCCAGCAGTTTGTTGACAGGGCACACTGAAGCTTTCTTT
TRBV16	TRBJ2-7	NA	NA	CASSQDSWEQYF	TGTGCCAGCAGCCAAGACAGCTGGGAGCAGTACTTC
TRBV13	TRBJ2-4	once	NA	CASSPGPLSRLAKNIQYF	TGTGCCAGCAGCCCAGGTCCTCTTTCGCGACTAGCCAAAAACATTCAGTACTTC
TRBV7-6	TRBJ2-1	NA	TRBD2	CASSSEAGLLYNEQFF	TGTGCCAGCAGCTCAGAAGCGGGGCTACTTTACAATGAGCAGTTCTTC
TRBV7-6	TRBJ2-7	NA	NA	CASSLDQLGGLFEQYF	TGTGCCAGCAGCTTAGATCAGCTTGGGGGCCTTTTCGAGCAGTACTTC
TRBV7-9	TRBJ1-2	NA	NA	CASSQDDFYGYTF	TGTGCCAGCAGCCAGGATGACTTCTATGGCTACACCTTC
TRBV23-1	TRBJ1-2	NA	NA	CASSQNGQGTNYGYTF	TGCGCCAGCAGTCAAAATGGGCAGGGAACTAACTATGGCTACACCTTC
TRBV7-9	TRBJ1-2	NA	NA	CASSLFPGPTGGYGYTF	TGTGCCAGCAGCTTATTCCCAGGGCCTACCGGGGGGTATGGCTACACCTTC
TRBV11-2	TRBJ2-3	NA	NA	CASSSDGSATDTQYF	TGTGCCAGCAGCTCGGATGGAAGCGCCACAGATACGCAGTATTTT
TRBV27	TRBJ2-7	NA	NA	CASSFLPGGLALYEQYF	TGTGCCAGCAGTTTCTTGCCAGGCGGGCTAGCGTTATACGAGCAGTACTTC
TRBV9	TRBJ2-5	NA	NA	CASSPIGGILNQETQYF	TGTGCCAGCAGCCCGATTGGAGGGATACTCAACCAAGAGACCCAGTACTTC
TRBV4-3	TRBJ2-1	NA	NA	CASSQETSYNEQFF	TGCGCCAGCAGCCAAGAGACCTCCTACAATGAGCAGTTCTTC
TRBV19	TRBJ1-1	once	NA	CASNVMGVANTEAFF	TGTGCCAGTAACGTCATGGGGGTAGCAAACACTGAAGCTTTCTTT
TRBV5-6	TRBJ2-5	NA	NA	CASSLSGETQYF	TGTGCCAGCAGCTTGAGCGGAGAGACCCAGTACTTC
TRBV25-1	TRBJ1-3	NA	NA	CASSAPEQIPIYF	TGTGCCAGCAGTGCCCCGGAACAGATCCCCATATATTTT
TRBV9	TRBJ2-5	NA	TRBD2	CASSVAGLAGKETQYF	TGTGCCAGCAGCGTAGCGGGGCTAGCGGGAAAAGAGACCCAGTACTTC
TRBV7-9	TRBJ1-3	NA	NA	CASSPAGVSGNTIYF	TGTGCCAGTTCCCCGGCAGGAGTCTCTGGAAACACCATATATTTT
TRBV27	TRBJ2-7	NA	NA	CASIGFLTGSSYEQYF	TGTGCCAGCATCGGGTTTCTTACAGGGTCATCGTACGAGCAGTACTTC
TRBV4-1	TRBJ2-1	NA	TRBD2	CASSKLAAGGNEQFF	TGCGCCAGCAGCAAGCTAGCGGCCGGGGGCAATGAGCAGTTCTTC
TRBV6-6	TRBJ2-1	NA	NA	CASIGKSSYNEQFF	TGTGCCAGCATAGGAAAGAGCTCCTACAATGAGCAGTTCTTC
TRBV27	TRBJ2-1	NA	TRBD2	CASSLAGGPLAYNEQFF	TGTGCCAGCAGTTTAGCGGGAGGGCCTCTTGCCTACAATGAGCAGTTCTTC